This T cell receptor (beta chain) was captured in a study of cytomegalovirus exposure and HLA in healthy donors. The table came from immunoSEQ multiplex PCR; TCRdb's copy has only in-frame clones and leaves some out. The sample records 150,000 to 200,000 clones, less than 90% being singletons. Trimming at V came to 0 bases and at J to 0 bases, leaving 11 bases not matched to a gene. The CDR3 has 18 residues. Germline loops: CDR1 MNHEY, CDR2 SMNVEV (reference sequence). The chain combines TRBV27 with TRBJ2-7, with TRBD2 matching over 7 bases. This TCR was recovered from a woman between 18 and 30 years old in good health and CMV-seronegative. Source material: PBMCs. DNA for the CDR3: TGTGCCAGCAGTTTATCGATGCCTCGAGGGAGGGCCTCCTACGAGCAGTACTTC. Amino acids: CASSLSMPRGRASYEQYF.